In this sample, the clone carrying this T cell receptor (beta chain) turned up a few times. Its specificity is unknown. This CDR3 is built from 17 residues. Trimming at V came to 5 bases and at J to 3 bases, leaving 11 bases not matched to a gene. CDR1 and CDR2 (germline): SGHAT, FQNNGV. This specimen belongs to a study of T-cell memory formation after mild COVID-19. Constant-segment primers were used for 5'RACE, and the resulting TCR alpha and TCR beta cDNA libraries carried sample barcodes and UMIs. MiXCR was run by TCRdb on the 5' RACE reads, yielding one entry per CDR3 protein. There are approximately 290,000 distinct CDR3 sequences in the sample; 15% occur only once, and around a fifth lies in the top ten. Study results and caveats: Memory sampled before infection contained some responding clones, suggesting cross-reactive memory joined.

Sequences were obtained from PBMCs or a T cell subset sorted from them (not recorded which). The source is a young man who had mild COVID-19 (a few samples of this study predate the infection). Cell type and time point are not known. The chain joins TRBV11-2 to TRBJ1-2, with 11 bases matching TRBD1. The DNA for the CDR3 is TGTGCCAGCAGCGGTGGGACAGGGGGGACCCCTTACTATGGCTACACCTTC. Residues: CASSGGTGGTPYYGYTF. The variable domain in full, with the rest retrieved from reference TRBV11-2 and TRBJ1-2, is EAGVAQSPRYKIIEKRQSVAFWCNPISGHATLYWYQQILGQGPKLLIQFQNNGVVDDSQLPKDRFSAERLKGVDSTLKIQPAKLEDSAVYLCASSGGTGGTPYYGYTFGSGTRLTVV.